Listed here are 25 T cell receptor beta chains from one sample, sequenced in a study of tumor-infiltrating lymphocytes in localized non-small cell lung cancer. The protocol was immunoSEQ multiplex PCR, while the TCRdb copy is restricted to in-frame clones and leaves out a portion. Among 25,000 to 35,000 clones listed, 80% to 90% were seen once. Sequences were obtained from lung tumor tissue. Receptor source: a human donor with non-small cell lung cancer.

The gene calls are TRBV5-1 and TRBJ2-7; a possible D gene is TRBD2 (5 bases). This CDR3 comprises 14 residues. The V gene lost 0 bases and the J gene lost 4 bases, with 11 bases spanning the gap. The V gene's germline CDR1 is SGHRS and CDR2 YFSETQ. The DNA for the CDR3 is TGCGCCAGCAGCTTGGCCACCCGCGGGTACGAGCAGTACTTC. This translates into CASSLATRGYEQYF. Looking up the rest from reference TRBV5-1 and TRBJ2-7 gives the full variable domain: KAGVTQTPRYLIKTRGQQVTLSCSPISGHRSVSWYQQTPGQGLQFLFEYFSETQRNKGNFPGRFSGRQFSNSRSEMNVSTLELGDSALYLCASSLATRGYEQYFGPGTRLTVT.

The chain has TRBV6-5 and TRBJ2-3; maybe TRBD1 (6 bases). V was shortened by 4 bases and J by 2 bases, with 13 bases between the two germline ends. The CDR3 loop spans 15 amino acids. Germline values: CDR1 MNHEY, CDR2 SVGAGI. CDR3 sequence reads: CASSSFTGSTDTQYF. DNA of the CDR3: TGTGCCAGCAGTTCATTCACAGGGTCCACAGATACGCAGTATTTT.

This sequence joins TRBV7-2 and TRBJ2-3, with D unresolved. This CDR3 is built from 14 residues. Trimming stripped 3 bases from V and 5 bases from J, with 12 bases between. Germline V CDR1 and CDR2: SGHTA, FQGNSA. As DNA, the CDR3 is TGTGCCAGCAGCTTCCCTGGCTCGGGAGATACGCAGTATTTT. Translating it yields CASSFPGSGDTQYF.

The chain is built from TRBV11-2 and TRBJ2-7, with D hard to call. CDR1 is SGHAT, CDR2 FQNNGV, per germline. The CDR3 has 11 residues. Trimming removed 2 bases from V and 5 bases from J, with 4 bases in between. DNA of the CDR3: TGTGCCAGCAGCTTAAACGACGAGCAGTACTTC. It encodes CASSLNDEQYF.

This clone was counted once. The CDR3 sequence is CASSQVGVGFTDTQYF. The DNA of the CDR3 is TGTGCCAGCAGCCAAGTCGGGGTAGGGTTCACAGATACGCAGTATTTT. The rearrangement links TRBV4-2 to TRBJ2-3; possible D gene TRBD2, 5 bases. Germline CDR1 LGHNA, CDR2 YNFKEQ. This CDR3 has 16 residues. V was cut by 1 base and J by 2 bases, with 13 bases left in between.

In its sample, this clone is medium-sized. This chain uses TRBV10-1 with TRBJ1-6; 10 bases align to TRBD1. The germline V gene has CDR1 WNHNN and CDR2 SYGVQD (reference sequence). Unmatched junction bases numbered 7, after V lost 7 bases and J lost 10 bases. This CDR3 is built from 14 residues. The CDR3 here is CASKMGQGFSPLHF. CDR3 sequence (DNA): TGCGCCAGCAAGATGGGACAGGGGTTCTCACCCCTCCACTTT.

The rearrangement uses TRBV30 and TRBJ1-4, with D unclear. The V gene lost 4 bases and the J gene lost 3 bases, with 6 bases spanning the gap. The length of the CDR3 is 12 residues. Per germline, CDR1 GTSNPN and CDR2 SVGIG (reference sequence). CDR3 amino acids: CAWNVANEKLFF. CDR3 coding DNA: TGTGCCTGGAACGTGGCTAATGAAAAACTGTTTTTT.

This clone was seen just once. This chain uses TRBV7-9 with TRBJ1-6, with D uncertain. CDR1 SEHNR and CDR2 FQNEAQ come from the germline V gene (reference sequence). V was trimmed by 5 bases and J by 14 bases, leaving 16 bases between them. The CDR3 runs 13 residues. The CDR3: CASSPRRGFALHF. In nucleotides, the CDR3 is TGTGCCAGCAGCCCTAGGCGGGGTTTTGCCCTCCACTTT.

The chain links TRBV28 to TRBJ1-1; possible D gene TRBD1, 5 bases. CDR3 size: 14 residues. V shed 1 base and J shed 2 bases, with 8 bases lying between them. Germline lookup yields CDR1 MDHEN and CDR2 SYDVKM. CDR3 residues: CASSLSGANTEAFF. The DNA for the CDR3 is TGTGCCAGCAGTTTATCCGGGGCCAACACTGAAGCTTTCTTT.

This clone was recorded a few times. This chain links TRBV4-2 with TRBJ2-4; 7 nucleotides align to TRBD2. This CDR3 contains 15 residues. The V and J ends lost 0 bases and 3 bases, in that order; junction bases with no gene match: 2. In germline, CDR1 is LGHNA, CDR2 YNFKEQ. The CDR3 DNA reads as TGTGCCAGCAGCCAAGAGGGGAGGGTCAAAAACATTCAGTACTTC. This sequence encodes CASSQEGRVKNIQYF.

The V and J genes are TRBV29-1 and TRBJ2-2; 9 bases are shared with TRBD2. The CDR3 contains 15 residues. The junction had 12 bases not matched to a gene; V was cut back by 7 bases and J by 6 bases. Germline lookup yields CDR1 SQVTM and CDR2 ANQGSEA. This CDR3 is CSGPVASGESGELFF. DNA for the CDR3: TGCAGCGGGCCCGTTGCTAGCGGGGAATCCGGGGAGCTGTTTTTT.

V usage is TRBV6-5 and J usage is TRBJ1-6; possible D gene TRBD1, 5 bases. Germline V gene lookup returns CDR1 MNHEY and CDR2 SVGAGI. Deletions cut 5 bases from V and 9 bases from J, with 11 bases between. CDR3 length equals 13 residues. The CDR3, as DNA: TGTGCCAGCAGTGGCCAGGGTGGTTCACCCCTCCACTTT. Its protein is CASSGQGGSPLHF.

The V call is TRBV5-5, the J call TRBJ1-2, with a possible D match to TRBD1 (5 bases). V was trimmed by 1 base and J by 4 bases, leaving 23 bases between them. Germline assignment: CDR1 SGHKS and CDR2 YYEKEE (reference sequence). This CDR3 spans 18 amino acids. CDR3 sequence reads: CASSLSGVTGLRGYGYTF. The CDR3 bases are TGTGCCAGCAGCTTGAGTGGGGTCACCGGGCTTAGGGGCTATGGCTACACCTTC.

This chain joins TRBV19 and TRBJ1-6; 7 nucleotides match TRBD1. The CDR3 sequence is 12 residues long. Trimming cost V 6 bases and J 11 bases; bases outside gene matches: 4. The germline gives CDR1 LNHDA, CDR2 SQIVND (reference sequence). The CDR3 region is CASRQGTAPLHF. CDR3 sequence (DNA): TGTGCCAGTAGACAGGGGACGGCACCCCTCCACTTT.

V and J are TRBV15 and TRBJ1-4; a weak D match, TRBD1 (5 bases). The length of the CDR3 is 18 residues. V was pared by 0 bases and J by 7 bases, with 21 bases between. CDR1 is LNHNV, CDR2 YYDKDF, per germline (reference sequence). The CDR3 region has the DNA TGTGCCACCAGCAGAGACTTAAAGGGAGGGGCGAGGGGTGAAAAACTGTTTTTT. Its protein product is CATSRDLKGGARGEKLFF.

The chain recombines TRBV6-1 with TRBJ1-2; 7 bases agree with TRBD1. Trimming took 5 bases from V and 2 from J; bases not matched to a gene: 5. The germline gives CDR1 MNHNS, CDR2 SASEGT. The length of the CDR3 is 14 residues. CDR3 sequence reads: CASSPQGQNYGYTF. For the CDR3, the DNA is TGTGCCAGCAGTCCCCAGGGACAGAACTATGGCTACACCTTC.

The chain combines TRBV30 with TRBJ2-5; 7 bases match TRBD2. The CDR3 is made up of 17 amino acids. The V gene end was trimmed by 4 bases and the J gene end by 4 bases; junction bases not matched to a gene: 18. Germline V gives CDR1 GTSNPN, CDR2 SVGIG (reference sequence). The CDR3 is CAWTTTRRGYGPETQYF. The CDR3 DNA reads TGTGCCTGGACTACCACCCGGCGGGGGTACGGTCCAGAGACCCAGTACTTC. Combining the CDR3 with reference TRBV30 and TRBJ2-5 gives the whole variable domain SQTIHQWPATLVQPVGSPLSLECTVEGTSNPNLYWYRQAAGRGLQLLFYSVGIGQISSEVPQNLSASRPQDRQFILSSKKLLLSDSGFYLCAWTTTRRGYGPETQYFGPGTRLLVL.

V and J are TRBV4-3 and TRBJ2-2; D remains ambiguous. There are 13 residues in the CDR3. Germline-derived CDR1 and CDR2 are LGHNA and YSLEER. The V end was cut by 1 base, the J end by 5 bases, with 5 bases between. DNA for the CDR3: TGCGCCAGCAGCCAAGGGGAAACCGGGGAGCTGTTTTTT. It is translated as CASSQGETGELFF.

CDR3 nucleotides: TGTGCCAGCAGCGTAGCGCCCGGATTGCAGAACACTGAAGCTTTCTTT. Its protein is CASSVAPGLQNTEAFF. This chain uses TRBV9 with TRBJ1-1, with no clear D. The V and J ends lost 0 bases and 1 base respectively, with 13 bases between them. Germline V gives CDR1 SGDLS, CDR2 YYNGEE. This CDR3 contains 16 residues.

This clone was seen a single time. V and J are TRBV10-3 and TRBJ1-2, with 7 bases fitting TRBD1. The CDR3 covers 14 residues. The V and J ends lost 0 bases and 7 bases, in that order; junction bases with no gene match: 5. CDR1 and CDR2 from the germline V gene are ENHRY and SYGVKD. CDR3 in DNA: TGTGCCATCAGTGAGTCGAAGGGGGCCGGTGGCTACACCTTC. Translated, it gives CAISESKGAGGYTF.

The rearrangement uses TRBV7-8 and TRBJ1-2, with 8 bases aligning to TRBD1. V lost 1 base to trimming and J lost 3 bases; unmatched junction nucleotides: 4. Germline V gene sequence: CDR1 SGHVS, CDR2 FQNEAQ. CDR3 length equals 15 residues. As DNA, the CDR3 is TGTGCCAGCAGCTTAGGGCACAGGGGGGACTATGGCTACACCTTC. Translating it yields CASSLGHRGDYGYTF.

The chain uses TRBV12-5 and TRBJ2-3; D not certain. With 8 bases removed from V and 0 bases from J, the gap between germline ends came to 9 bases. The CDR3 has 13 residues. In germline, CDR1 is LGHNT, CDR2 FRNRAP. Here the CDR3 DNA reads TGTGCTAGTATACTTGCCAGCACAGATACGCAGTATTTT. It codes for CASILASTDTQYF. Combining the CDR3 with reference TRBV12-5 and TRBJ2-3 gives the whole variable domain DARVTQTPRHKVTEMGQEVTMRCQPILGHNTVFWYRQTMMQGLELLAYFRNRAPLDDSGMPKDRFSAEMPDATLATLKIQPSEPRDSAVYFCASILASTDTQYFGPGTRLTVL.

The count of this clone is one. An end of the junction differs from the germline gene, which may be a read error. V gene TRBV4-2 combines with J gene TRBJ2-2; D unresolved. Germline V lookup: CDR1 LGHNA, CDR2 YNFKEQ. The CDR3 spans 17 residues. CDR3 DNA: TGTGCCAGCAGTCAAGCTGTAACGCATTCGAACACCGGGGAGCTGTTTTTT. This gives the protein CASSQAVTHSNTGELFF.

The DNA for the CDR3 is TGCGCCAGCAGCCAAGGTGGGGCACGAAATCAGCCCCAGCATTTT. The encoded protein is CASSQGGARNQPQHF. This rearrangement joins TRBV4-1 to TRBJ1-5; D is possibly TRBD1 (5 bases). CDR1 and CDR2 (germline): MGHRA, YSYEKL. V was trimmed by 1 base and J by 4 bases, leaving 11 bases between them. The length of the CDR3 is 15 residues.

V gene TRBV7-9 combines with J gene TRBJ2-3; 9 bases are a match to TRBD2. With V trimmed by 4 bases and J by 5 bases, 7 bases remained unmatched. This CDR3 spans 15 amino acids. CDR1 is SEHNR and CDR2 is FQNEAQ in the germline V gene (reference sequence). The CDR3 DNA follows: TGTGCCAGCAGCTCCCAAGCGGGGGGTGGAGATACGCAGTATTTT. Residues: CASSSQAGGGDTQYF.